One and the same sample provided the 32 T cell receptor beta chains below, sequenced in a study of regulatory T cells in long-lasting Graves disease. Investigators prepared the TCR beta libraries by applying iRepertoire HTBI primers and Arm-PCR of CDR3 regions. From the multiplex PCR reads, TCRdb called clonotypes with MiXCR, one entry per CDR3 protein. The sample yields 300,000 to 350,000 distinct CDR3 sequences, 15% to 20% seen once. Time point: persistent/refractory GD, antithyroid drugs over 5 years with positive TRAb. Extracted RNA from PBMCs served as the source of the TCR library. This specimen was peripheral blood mononuclear cells (PBMCs), taken when the disease was refractory, from a patient treated with antithyroid drugs. These receptors all stem from a female donor with Graves disease.

This clonotype was detected many times. The genes are TRBV20-1 and TRBJ2-7; D may be TRBD2 (6 bases). The V end lost 0 bases, the J end lost 1 base, and 13 bases lay between the germline ends. The CDR3 spans 15 residues. CDR1 is DFQATT and CDR2 is SNEGSKA in the germline V gene (reference sequence). The CDR3 DNA reads as TGCAGTGCTAGAGATTCGGCGGGATGGTCCTACGAGCAGTACTTC. Amino acids: CSARDSAGWSYEQYF.

The sample holds many counts of this clonotype. Possible read error: a much larger clone is one base away. The genes are TRBV7-9 and TRBJ1-2, with unresolved D. This CDR3 has 12 residues. Looked up from germline, CDR1 is SEHNR and CDR2 is FQNEAQ (reference sequence). The germline V and J ends were trimmed by 4 bases and 4 bases, with 7 bases remaining between them. CDR3 loop: CASSSAGYGYTF. The DNA for the CDR3 is TGTGCCAGCAGCTCAGCCGGCTATGGCTACACCTTC.

The chain recombines TRBV28 with TRBJ2-3, with D possibly TRBD2 on 7 matching bases. Trimming took 5 bases from V and 5 from J, leaving 14 bases between them. The germline V gene encodes CDR1 MDHEN and CDR2 SYDVKM. This CDR3 spans 14 amino acids. For the CDR3, the DNA is TGTGCCAGCAGTCCCTCGGGGGGCATAGATACGCAGTATTTT. Its protein product is CASSPSGGIDTQYF.

In its sample, this clonotype was seen a few times. The rearrangement joins TRBV29-1 to TRBJ1-2; D remains unclear. The ends were cut back, 0 bases at V and 3 bases at J, with 17 bases in the middle. Germline CDR1 and CDR2: SQVTM and ANQGSEA. This CDR3 is 16 amino acids long. This chain's CDR3 is CSVEDIDKWTYYGYTF. CDR3 sequence (DNA): TGCAGCGTTGAAGATATCGATAAGTGGACGTACTATGGCTACACCTTC.

This clonotype was seen repeatedly, ten times or more. The chain is built from TRBV12-3 or TRBV12-4 and TRBJ1-2; D remains ambiguous. V was shortened by 5 bases and J by 4 bases, with 17 bases between the two germline ends. CDR3 length: 15 amino acids. The CDR3 bases are TGTGCCAGCAGTCCGCTGTTGGCTACGACCTATGGCTACACCTTC. It translates to CASSPLLATTYGYTF.

This clonotype was observed many times. V is TRBV11-1 and J is TRBJ2-2; TRBD2 matches at 15 bases. Germline V gene data show CDR1 as SGHAT and CDR2 as FQDESV (reference sequence). V was pared by 5 bases and J by 5 bases, with 9 bases of the junction left unmatched. The length of the CDR3 is 18 residues. The CDR3 spells CASSRGLAGGPRTGELFF. The CDR3 coding sequence is TGTGCCAGCAGCCGAGGACTAGCGGGAGGGCCCAGGACCGGGGAGCTGTTTTTT.

This clonotype was seen at least ten times. The chain has TRBV19 and TRBJ1-5; weak D call: TRBD1 (5 bases). The CDR3 is made up of 16 amino acids. Germline loops: CDR1 LNHDA, CDR2 SQIVND (reference sequence). The V gene lost 6 bases and the J gene lost 0 bases, with 15 bases spanning the gap. The CDR3 coding sequence is TGTGCCAGTAGGGCAGGGATCTTATATAGCAATCAGCCCCAGCATTTT. Translation: CASRAGILYSNQPQHF.

The chain links TRBV6-1 to TRBJ1-1; weak D call: TRBD1 (6 bases). The CDR3 is 13 amino acids. The germline V and J ends were trimmed by 6 bases and 5 bases, with 13 bases remaining between them. Germline CDR1 MNHNS, CDR2 SASEGT. The CDR3 DNA sequence: TGTGCCAGCAGCATATCACAGGGAACTGAAGCTTTCTTT. Translating gives CASSISQGTEAFF.

This clonotype came up many times. The V call is TRBV19, the J call TRBJ1-2; tentatively, D is TRBD1 (6 bases). The CDR3 spans 18 residues. The germline CDR1 and CDR2 sequences are LNHDA and SQIVND (reference sequence). Trimming pared 6 bases from V and 5 bases from J, leaving 28 bases between. The CDR3 region is CASSRSGSWGLRSYGYTF. In DNA, the CDR3 is TGTGCCAGTAGCCGCTCGGGGTCTTGGGGGCTGCGCTCATATGGCTACACCTTC.

This clonotype was seen a few times. This rearrangement joins TRBV4-1 to TRBJ2-5; no definite D call. CDR1 and CDR2 from the germline V gene are MGHRA and YSYEKL. V was clipped by 1 base and J by 5 bases, with 17 bases between them. CDR3 size: 16 residues. The CDR3 DNA sequence: TGCGCCAGCAGCCAAGGAGTCACGGAGCCCGGGGAGACCCAGTACTTC. Its translation: CASSQGVTEPGETQYF.

This clonotype was recorded a few times. The chain links TRBV25-1 to TRBJ1-5; 7 bases are a match to TRBD1. Germline V gene sequence: CDR1 MGHDK, CDR2 SYGVNS. CDR3 length: 14 residues. V shed 4 bases, J shed 6 bases, and the junction held 6 bases outside the gene matches. For the CDR3, the DNA is TGTGCCAGCAGTGGGACAGGTCGGAGTCAGCCCCAGCATTTT. It yields the protein CASSGTGRSQPQHF.

There are many counts of this clonotype. This sequence joins TRBV12-3 or TRBV12-4 and TRBJ2-7; TRBD2 might be the D (6 bases). V was shortened by 5 bases and J by 3 bases, with 11 bases between the two germline ends. This CDR3 comprises 13 residues. This chain's CDR3 is CASSPTRYYEQYF. CDR3 nucleotides: TGTGCCAGCAGTCCGACTAGATACTACGAGCAGTACTTC.

This clonotype turned up a few times. This chain joins TRBV13 and TRBJ1-6; D is perhaps TRBD1 (5 bases). The CDR3 consists of 15 residues. Trimming cost V 2 bases and J 7 bases, with 12 bases left between them. Germline CDR1 is PRHDT and CDR2 is FYEKMQ (reference sequence). CDR3 DNA: TGTGCCAGCAGCTTATTCTTGGGGCGAAATTCACCCCTCCACTTT. Translating it yields CASSLFLGRNSPLHF.

The sample holds many counts of this clonotype. V is TRBV2 and J is TRBJ2-7, with 10 bases fitting TRBD1. Germline CDR1 and CDR2: SNHLY and FYNNEI. CDR3 length equals 15 residues. Germline trimming cut 5 bases from V and 4 bases from J; bases unmatched to any gene: 8. CDR3 DNA: TGTGCCAGCAGTACCTCCGGGACAGGGGAATACGAGCAGTACTTC. It encodes CASSTSGTGEYEQYF.

In this sample, this clonotype is medium-sized. The rearrangement joins TRBV28 to TRBJ2-7; either TRBD1 or TRBD2 may fit D (6 bases each). Germline CDR1 and CDR2: MDHEN and SYDVKM. The V gene lost 7 bases and the J gene lost 3 bases, with 16 bases spanning the gap. The CDR3 runs to 14 residues. This chain's CDR3 is CASIKEGTFYEQYF. DNA of the CDR3: TGTGCCAGCATAAAGGAGGGGACATTCTACGAGCAGTACTTC.

The chain has TRBV7-2 and TRBJ2-6; D is undetermined. The V gene's germline CDR1 is SGHTA and CDR2 FQGNSA. This CDR3 is built from 15 residues. Trimming pared 4 bases from V and 2 bases from J, leaving 9 bases between. The CDR3 DNA reads TGTGCCAGCAGCTCAAAGGGTGCTGGGGCCAACGTCCTGACTTTC. This encodes CASSSKGAGANVLTF.

The chain is built from TRBV11-1 and TRBJ2-3; the D gene is possibly TRBD2 (5 bases). CDR1 and CDR2 (germline): SGHAT, FQDESV (reference sequence). Trimming cost V 5 bases and J 4 bases, with 10 bases left between them. This CDR3 has 13 residues. The CDR3 nucleotides read TGTGCCAGCAGCGGAGGAGTAGCAGATACGCAGTATTTT. Translated, it gives CASSGGVADTQYF.

This clonotype was recorded at least ten times. The junction does not match germline at one end; this may be a read error. In nucleotides, the CDR3 is TGTGCCAGCGGGCAGGCGACACACTATGGCCACACCTTC. Translating it yields CASGQATHYGHTF. The J gene is TRBJ1-2, the V gene TRBV12-3 or TRBV12-4; D remains ambiguous. This CDR3 region has 13 residues.

This chain links TRBV29-1 with TRBJ2-2; a possible D gene is TRBD2 (5 bases). Germline loops: CDR1 SQVTM, CDR2 ANQGSEA. The ends were cut back, 4 bases at V and 6 bases at J, with 12 bases in the middle. This CDR3 is 13 amino acids long. In DNA form, the CDR3 reads TGCAGCGTTGGCCCGGGAAGGCCCGGGGAGCTGTTTTTT. Encoded protein: CSVGPGRPGELFF.

This clonotype was seen a few times. The V call is TRBV9, the J call TRBJ1-4; 9 bases are shared with TRBD1. Losses at the gene ends were 2 bases for V and 8 bases for J; bases not matched to a gene: 4. This CDR3 is 14 amino acids long. CDR1 and CDR2 from the germline V gene are SGDLS and YYNGEE. This chain's CDR3 is CASSVTGGGEKLFF. CDR3 sequence (DNA): TGTGCCAGCAGCGTTACAGGGGGCGGAGAAAAACTGTTTTTT.

This clonotype was picked up many times. The chain links TRBV2 to TRBJ1-1; 9 bases agree with TRBD1. Trimming cost V 1 base and J 3 bases; bases outside gene matches: 9. Germline lookup yields CDR1 SNHLY and CDR2 FYNNEI. CDR3 length equals 17 residues. CDR3: CASSEESGTGMYTEAFF. For the CDR3, the DNA is TGTGCCAGCAGTGAAGAGTCGGGGACAGGGATGTACACTGAAGCTTTCTTT.

This clonotype was found many times. This chain joins TRBV5-1 and TRBJ1-1; D not certain. CDR3 length: 13 residues. V dropped 2 bases and J dropped 0 bases, with 5 bases sitting between them. In germline, CDR1 is SGHRS, CDR2 YFSETQ. As DNA, the CDR3 is TGCGCCAGCAGCTTCCAGTTGAACACTGAAGCTTTCTTT. Translating it yields CASSFQLNTEAFF.

This clonotype came up a few times. This chain connects TRBV7-9 to TRBJ2-5, with TRBD2 matching 9 bases. Germline values: CDR1 SEHNR, CDR2 FQNEAQ (reference sequence). The CDR3 has 20 amino acids. Trimming at V came to 3 bases and at J to 4 bases, leaving 21 bases not matched to a gene. The chain's CDR3 is CASSLAARRGEASGTETQYF. In nucleotides, the CDR3 is TGTGCCAGCAGCTTGGCCGCTCGGCGGGGGGAGGCTAGCGGGACAGAGACCCAGTACTTC.

The chain has TRBV19 and TRBJ2-5; 7 bases align to TRBD2. The V segment lost 5 bases and the J segment 4 bases; nucleotides outside the gene matches: 10. Germline CDR1 and CDR2: LNHDA and SQIVND (reference sequence). The CDR3 spans 15 residues. CDR3 amino acids: CASSGYGRLGETQYF. In nucleotides, the CDR3 is TGTGCCAGTAGTGGCTACGGGAGGCTAGGAGAGACCCAGTACTTC. The full variable domain, with the rest looked up from reference TRBV19 and TRBJ2-5, is DGGITQSPKYLFRKEGQNVTLSCEQNLNHDAMYWYRQDPGQGLRLIYYSQIVNDFQKGDIAEGYSVSREKKESFPLTVTSAQKNPTAFYLCASSGYGRLGETQYFGPGTRLLVL.

In its sample, this clonotype was seen a few times. The chain couples TRBV6-6 to TRBJ1-2; TRBD1 matches at 8 bases. The CDR3 extends over 16 amino acids. V dropped 0 bases and J dropped 7; count of bases not matched to a gene: 10. Germline lookup yields CDR1 MNHNY and CDR2 SVGAGI (reference sequence). The CDR3 bases are TGTGCCAGCAGTTACTCGCCTAGCAGGGGGCCCGGTGGCTACACCTTC. Its translation: CASSYSPSRGPGGYTF.

The sample holds many counts of this clonotype. The J gene is TRBJ1-6, the V gene TRBV6-1; D remains ambiguous. Between the trimmed V and J ends, which lost 5 bases and 7 bases, there was a span of 21 bases. Germline-derived CDR1 and CDR2 are MNHNS and SASEGT. The length of the CDR3 is 17 residues. This CDR3 reads CASSPNPTPGTNSPLHF. The CDR3 coding sequence is TGTGCCAGCAGTCCCAATCCGACGCCGGGAACCAATTCACCCCTCCACTTT.

This clonotype was seen ten or more times. V usage is TRBV7-2 and J usage is TRBJ2-2; D remains unclear. Germline V gives CDR1 SGHTA, CDR2 FQGNSA. V was pared by 1 base and J by 3 bases, with 3 bases between. This CDR3 contains 13 residues. The CDR3 sequence is CASSLVYTGELFF. The CDR3 nucleotides are TGTGCCAGCAGCTTAGTATACACCGGGGAGCTGTTTTTT.

This clonotype came up once. The rearrangement uses TRBV28 and TRBJ2-1; 7 nucleotides line up with TRBD2. V trimming: 7 bases; J trimming: 7 bases; junction bases outside the gene matches: 13. There are 15 residues in the CDR3. From germline, CDR1 is MDHEN and CDR2 SYDVKM. The CDR3 nucleotides read TGTGCCAGCACCAATCGGGCGGGAGAGTGGAATGAGCAGTTCTTC. It is translated as CASTNRAGEWNEQFF. The full variable domain, in which reference TRBV28 and TRBJ2-1 provide the parts outside the CDR3, is DVKVTQSSRYLVKRTGEKVFLECVQDMDHENMFWYRQDPGLGLRLIYFSYDVKMKEKGDIPEGYSVSREKKERFSLILESASTNQTSMYLCASTNRAGEWNEQFFGPGTRLTVL.

The chain is built from TRBV7-2 and TRBJ2-4; TRBD1 matches at 7 bases. The CDR3 spans 16 residues. With 5 bases clipped from V and 1 base from J, the junction kept 8 bases outside the gene matches. Germline V CDR1 and CDR2: SGHTA, FQGNSA. CDR3 amino acids: CASSRTGAWAKNIQYF. Here the CDR3 DNA reads TGTGCCAGCAGCCGGACAGGTGCTTGGGCCAAAAACATTCAGTACTTC. The full variable domain, completed using reference TRBV7-2 and TRBJ2-4, is GAGVSQSPSNKVTEKGKDVELRCDPISGHTALYWYRQSLGQGLEFLIYFQGNSAPDKSGLPSDRFSAERTGGSVSTLTIQRTQQEDSAVYLCASSRTGAWAKNIQYFGAGTRLSVL.

This clonotype turned up a few times. A read error is possible here, since a much larger clone lies one base away. V gene TRBV6-1 combines with J gene TRBJ1-6, with a possible D match to TRBD1 (5 bases). The length of the CDR3 is 15 residues. The germline gives CDR1 MNHNS, CDR2 SASEGT. The CDR3 coding sequence is TGTGCCGGCAGTGGTGGACATACCTATAATTCACCCCTCCACTTT. Protein sequence: CAGSGGHTYNSPLHF.

This clonotype was seen a few times. The chain uses TRBV7-9 and TRBJ2-7, with D uncertain. CDR1 and CDR2 from the germline V gene are SEHNR and FQNEAQ (reference sequence). Between the trimmed V and J ends, which lost 6 bases and 1 base, there was a span of 10 bases. This CDR3 is 13 amino acids long. CDR3 DNA sequence: TGTGCCAGCAGTCAAACTTATTCCTACGAGCAGTACTTC. Translated: CASSQTYSYEQYF.

The chain uses TRBV6-5 and TRBJ2-2; 8 bases are shared with TRBD1. Germline CDR1 MNHEY, CDR2 SVGAGI. The CDR3 runs to 16 residues. Unmatched junction bases numbered 9, after V lost 3 bases and J lost 6 bases. The CDR3 coding sequence is TGTGCCAGCAGTTATTTAGGGCAGGGGGCGGCCGGGGAGCTGTTTTTT. It codes for CASSYLGQGAAGELFF.